A selection of T cell receptor beta chains follows, all from one sample in a study of T cells in Graves' hyperthyroidism and ophthalmopathy. TCRdb ran MiXCR on the multiplex PCR reads and lists one entry per CDR3 protein. There are about 400,000 distinct CDR3 sequences in the sample; roughly 13% occur only once, and about 4.9% lies in the top ten. Sequencing used blood. The receptors come from a woman in her late teens or twenties with Graves' hyperthyroidism. Both conserved end residues are part of each CDR3.

j_gene: TRBJ2-3
v_gene: TRBV28
CDR3aa: CASSALYPRETDTQYF

j_gene: TRBJ2-2
v_gene: TRBV5-6
CDR3aa: CASSLDIGALSPGELFF

j_gene: TRBJ1-2
v_gene: TRBV25-1
CDR3aa: CASRVTASF

j_gene: TRBJ1-1
v_gene: TRBV10-1
CDR3aa: CASSENSIKNTEAFF

j_gene: TRBJ2-2
v_gene: TRBV20-1
CDR3aa: CSATSDRDTGELFF

j_gene: TRBJ2-7
v_gene: TRBV5-1
CDR3aa: CASSADRGFTYEQYF

j_gene: TRBJ2-6
v_gene: TRBV30
CDR3aa: CAWGDGGGANVLTF

j_gene: TRBJ2-1
v_gene: TRBV10-3
CDR3aa: CAISELWDDSYNEQFF

j_gene: TRBJ2-1
v_gene: TRBV6-2/TRBV6-3
CDR3aa: CASSRPGVLYNEQFF

j_gene: TRBJ1-6
v_gene: TRBV30
CDR3aa: CAWSVETGNSPLHF

j_gene: TRBJ2-3
v_gene: TRBV20-1
CDR3aa: CSARVLSGRGTDTQYF